The 30 T cell receptor beta chains in this list originate from one sample, sequenced in a study of blood T cell repertoires in COVID-19. Generated by immunoSEQ multiplex PCR, the TCRdb table keeps only in-frame clones and is missing some. The data hold around 200,000 clones, with more than 80% observed a single time. The sample consisted of peripheral blood. These TCRs come from a woman in her 30s with COVID-19, enrolled during active disease.

V gene TRBV9 combines with J gene TRBJ1-3; D might be TRBD1 (6 bases). CDR1 is SGDLS and CDR2 is YYNGEE in the germline V gene. The V and J ends lost 6 bases and 4 bases respectively, with 11 bases between them. The CDR3 totals 13 residues. The chain's CDR3 is CASNHREGNTIYF. Written as DNA, the CDR3 is TGTGCCAGCAACCACAGGGAGGGAAACACCATATATTTT.

The gene calls are TRBV3-1 (or the pseudogene TRBV3-2) and TRBJ1-2; a possible D gene is TRBD1 (6 bases). Germline V gives CDR1 LGHDT, CDR2 YNNKEL (reference sequence). V lost 5 bases to trimming and J lost 2 bases, with 12 bases between them. The CDR3 has 14 amino acids. The CDR3 region is CASSTYGTNYGYTF. In nucleotides, the CDR3 is TGTGCCAGCAGCACCTACGGGACAAACTATGGCTACACCTTC.

The V and J genes are TRBV30 and TRBJ1-2; D remains ambiguous. CDR3 length equals 14 residues. V was pared by 5 bases and J by 5 bases, with 18 bases between. Per germline, CDR1 GTSNPN and CDR2 SVGIG (reference sequence). The CDR3, as DNA: TGTGCCTGGGAGTCCCGGGGTTTGGAGTATGGCTACACCTTC. As protein: CAWESRGLEYGYTF.

This clone was detected a few times. The chain couples TRBV30 to TRBJ1-2, with TRBD1 matching over 7 bases. Germline V gene data show CDR1 as GTSNPN and CDR2 as SVGIG (reference sequence). The junction had 4 bases not matched to a gene; V was cut back by 3 bases and J by 3 bases. CDR3 length: 13 residues. CDR3 amino acids: CAWRATGDYGYTF. The CDR3 DNA reads TGTGCCTGGAGAGCCACAGGGGACTATGGCTACACCTTC.

The chain has TRBV5-1 and TRBJ2-5, with TRBD2 as a possible D gene (5 bases). The CDR3 covers 15 residues. Looked up from germline, CDR1 is SGHRS and CDR2 is YFSETQ. V was cut by 1 base and J by 4 bases, with 14 bases left in between. The CDR3: CASSLLGERRETQYF. CDR3 coding DNA: TGCGCCAGCAGCTTGTTGGGAGAGAGGCGAGAGACCCAGTACTTC.

This CDR3 is CAWSSQGAHSPLHF. The CDR3 DNA reads as TGTGCCTGGAGTTCTCAGGGGGCGCATTCACCCCTCCACTTT. The genes are TRBV30 and TRBJ1-6; 8 bases line up with TRBD1. This CDR3 is 14 amino acids long. After removal of 2 bases from V and 8 bases from J, the junction contained 5 bases not matched to a gene. The germline V gene has CDR1 GTSNPN and CDR2 SVGIG (reference sequence). Complete variable domain (other parts from reference TRBV30 and TRBJ1-6): SQTIHQWPATLVQPVGSPLSLECTVEGTSNPNLYWYRQAAGRGLQLLFYSVGIGQISSEVPQNLSASRPQDRQFILSSKKLLLSDSGFYLCAWSSQGAHSPLHFGNGTRLTVT.

This chain connects TRBV6-2 or TRBV6-3 to TRBJ2-7; tentative D call: TRBD2 (5 bases). With 4 bases removed from V and 4 bases from J, the gap between germline ends came to 20 bases. The CDR3 contains 16 residues. Germline V gene data show CDR1 as MNHEY and CDR2 as SVGEGT. The CDR3 DNA is TGTGCCAGCAGTTCTGTACTATCCAAACCGGGGTACGAGCAGTACTTC. Its protein is CASSSVLSKPGYEQYF.

This chain uses TRBV5-1 with TRBJ2-2; no reliable D call. V was shortened by 1 base and J by 7 bases, with 5 bases between the two germline ends. Germline values: CDR1 SGHRS, CDR2 YFSETQ. The CDR3 length is 12 residues. CDR3 protein: CASSLTRGELFF. The CDR3 nucleotides read TGCGCCAGCAGCTTGACGCGCGGGGAGCTGTTTTTT.

This clone was observed many times. This rearrangement joins TRBV29-1 to TRBJ2-3; 9 nucleotides align to TRBD2. Trimming removed 3 bases from V and 4 bases from J; junction bases left unmatched: 8. CDR1 is SQVTM and CDR2 is ANQGSEA in the germline V gene. There are 15 residues in the CDR3. The CDR3: CSVEARGGFSDTQYF. The CDR3 nucleotides read TGCAGCGTTGAGGCGCGGGGGGGCTTCTCAGATACGCAGTATTTT.

CDR3 in amino acids: CASSLTVAHGANVLTF. CDR3 nucleotides: TGTGCCAGCAGCTTGACGGTTGCTCACGGGGCCAACGTCCTGACTTTC. This chain joins TRBV5-6 and TRBJ2-6; no clear D gene. CDR3 size: 16 residues. Deletions cut 1 base from V and 4 bases from J, with 12 bases between. Germline lookup yields CDR1 SGHDT and CDR2 YYEEEE.

This chain connects TRBV5-6 to TRBJ1-4; tentative D call: TRBD1 (6 bases). The CDR3 contains 15 residues. Per the germline V gene, CDR1 is SGHDT and CDR2 is YYEEEE. V was pared by 3 bases and J by 4 bases, with 13 bases between. CDR3 DNA sequence: TGTGCCAGCAGCTCCCCCAGGGGAAATAATGAAAAACTGTTTTTT. Translated, it gives CASSSPRGNNEKLFF.

This clone was counted once. This sequence joins TRBV7-2 and TRBJ2-4, with 10 bases lining up with TRBD1. The CDR3 runs 16 residues. Looked up from germline, CDR1 is SGHTA and CDR2 is FQGNSA. V lost 3 bases, J lost 5 bases, and 7 bases stayed unmatched. The CDR3 DNA reads TGTGCCAGCAGCTTGATGGGACAGGGGTGGGAAAACATTCAGTACTTC. Amino acid sequence: CASSLMGQGWENIQYF. Together with reference TRBV7-2 and TRBJ2-4, the CDR3 gives the full variable domain: GAGVSQSPSNKVTEKGKDVELRCDPISGHTALYWYRQSLGQGLEFLIYFQGNSAPDKSGLPSDRFSAERTGGSVSTLTIQRTQQEDSAVYLCASSLMGQGWENIQYFGAGTRLSVL.

This clone occurred once. This chain uses TRBV30 with TRBJ1-5; 8 positions agree with TRBD1. Trimming removed 5 bases from V and 2 bases from J; junction bases left unmatched: 14. This CDR3 contains 17 residues. Germline CDR1 GTSNPN, CDR2 SVGIG (reference sequence). The CDR3 sequence: CAWGGQVGIWGNQPQHF. The CDR3, as DNA: TGTGCCTGGGGGGGACAGGTGGGGATATGGGGCAATCAGCCCCAGCATTTT.

The rearrangement joins TRBV4-3 to TRBJ1-1; 9 positions agree with TRBD1. The CDR3 spans 18 residues. Losses at the gene ends were 4 bases for V and 0 bases for J; bases not matched to a gene: 12. Germline V gene lookup returns CDR1 LGHNA and CDR2 YSLEER. The chain's CDR3 is CASSPSGTGFVLNTEAFF. As DNA, the CDR3 is TGCGCCAGCAGCCCCAGCGGGACAGGGTTTGTTTTGAACACTGAAGCTTTCTTT.

The CDR3 DNA sequence: TGTGCCAGCAGCCACGACAGGGACCGGACCGGGGAGCTGTTTTTT. This codes for CASSHDRDRTGELFF. The rearrangement joins TRBV13 to TRBJ2-2; 7 bases line up with TRBD1. Germline lookup yields CDR1 PRHDT and CDR2 FYEKMQ (reference sequence). J was trimmed by 5 bases and V by 5 bases; bases with no gene match: 8. This CDR3 is 15 amino acids long.

The chain carries TRBV15 and TRBJ1-1; 7 bases align to TRBD1. Losses at the gene ends were 0 bases for V and 3 bases for J; bases not matched to a gene: 10. CDR1 is LNHNV, CDR2 YYDKDF, per germline (reference sequence). There are 17 residues in the CDR3. The CDR3 loop is CATSRDVTGKGDTEAFF. The CDR3 nucleotides are TGTGCCACCAGCAGAGACGTGACAGGGAAGGGGGACACTGAAGCTTTCTTT. Based on the CDR3 plus reference TRBV15 and TRBJ1-1, the full variable domain is DAMVIQNPRYQVTQFGKPVTLSCSQTLNHNVMYWYQQKSSQAPKLLFHYYDKDFNNEADTPDNFQSRRPNTSFCFLDIRSPGLGDTAMYLCATSRDVTGKGDTEAFFGQGTRLTVV.

This sequence joins TRBV3-1 (or the pseudogene TRBV3-2) and TRBJ2-7; 7 bases line up with TRBD2. The CDR3 has 14 amino acids. The V segment lost 0 bases and the J segment 3 bases; nucleotides outside the gene matches: 2. CDR1 is LGHDT, CDR2 YNNKEL, per germline (reference sequence). CDR3 sequence reads: CASSQDPGGYEQYF. The CDR3 nucleotides read TGTGCCAGCAGCCAAGACCCGGGGGGCTACGAGCAGTACTTC.

This chain joins TRBV5-8 and TRBJ2-1; TRBD1 matches at 9 bases. Trimming at V came to 1 base and at J to 8 bases, leaving 4 bases not matched to a gene. The CDR3 has 14 residues. Germline-derived CDR1 and CDR2 are SGHTS and YDEGEE. Here the CDR3 DNA reads TGTGCCAGCAGCTTGCTACAGGGGGCCGATGAGCAGTTCTTC. The encoded protein is CASSLLQGADEQFF.

This clone was picked up a small number of times. This chain connects TRBV7-9 to TRBJ1-1; D ambiguous. V lost 3 bases and J lost 7, with 6 bases in between. The CDR3 consists of 11 residues. The germline CDR1 and CDR2 sequences are SEHNR and FQNEAQ (reference sequence). In nucleotides, the CDR3 is TGTGCCAGCAGCTTTGCAGTTGAAGCTTTCTTT. Translating it yields CASSFAVEAFF.

The rearrangement links TRBV19 to TRBJ2-7; 9 bases are shared with TRBD1. The germline V gene has CDR1 LNHDA and CDR2 SQIVND (reference sequence). J was trimmed by 5 bases and V by 4 bases; bases with no gene match: 18. The CDR3 runs to 18 residues. The CDR3 loop is CASSTGTGHFSQRDEQYF. The DNA of the CDR3 is TGTGCCAGTAGTACTGGGACAGGGCATTTTTCCCAGCGAGACGAGCAGTACTTC.

The J gene is TRBJ2-5, the V gene TRBV6-5, with D possibly being TRBD2 (6 bases). The CDR3 is 13 residues long. CDR1 is MNHEY, CDR2 SVGAGI, per germline. V lost 7 bases and J lost 5, with 14 bases in between. The CDR3 DNA is TGTGCCAGCAATTTCGGGAGCGTCGAGACCCAGTACTTC. This encodes CASNFGSVETQYF.

This clone was detected once. The rearrangement links TRBV9 to TRBJ2-3; possible D gene TRBD1, 6 bases. Germline CDR1 is SGDLS and CDR2 is YYNGEE. V lost 4 bases to trimming and J lost 6 bases, with 18 bases between them. This CDR3 is built from 15 residues. The CDR3 DNA follows: TGTGCCAGCAGCCCGTGGGCAGGGGAATCGGATACGCAGTATTTT. Translated, it gives CASSPWAGESDTQYF.

This chain joins TRBV29-1 and TRBJ2-5; D may be TRBD2 (6 bases). Germline assignment: CDR1 SQVTM and CDR2 ANQGSEA. V was pared by 7 bases and J by 5 bases, with 17 bases between. The CDR3 has 13 residues. DNA for the CDR3: TGCAGCGGCCAAGCCGTGGGGAGGGAGACCCAGTACTTC. It yields the protein CSGQAVGRETQYF.

The rearrangement uses TRBV4-3 and TRBJ1-1; D ambiguous. The germline V and J ends were trimmed by 0 bases and 5 bases, with 7 bases remaining between them. This CDR3 region has 13 residues. Per germline, CDR1 LGHNA and CDR2 YSLEER. The DNA of the CDR3 is TGCGCCAGCAGCCAAGAGGCCCAGACTGAAGCTTTCTTT. Its translation: CASSQEAQTEAFF.

The chain recombines TRBV24-1 with TRBJ2-7, with 7 bases identical to TRBD2. Germline V gene sequence: CDR1 KGHDR, CDR2 SFDVKD. V was clipped by 11 bases and J by 4 bases; unmatched bases: 13. The CDR3 loop spans 14 amino acids. In DNA form, the CDR3 reads TGTGCCAGGAACGAAGCTAGCGGACATTACGAGCAGTACTTC. Protein sequence: CARNEASGHYEQYF.

This clone is a singleton in its sample. The chain joins TRBV12-3 or TRBV12-4 to TRBJ1-4, with D maybe TRBD1 (5 bases). The CDR3 consists of 13 residues. Trimming took 1 base from V and 6 from J, leaving 6 bases between them. In DNA form, the CDR3 reads TGTGCCAGCAGTTTAGGACAGTATGAAAAACTGTTTTTT. Encoded protein: CASSLGQYEKLFF.

V is TRBV9 and J is TRBJ2-5, with TRBD2 matching 13 bases. The CDR3 has 16 residues. V dropped 3 bases and J dropped 2; count of bases not matched to a gene: 4. CDR1 SGDLS and CDR2 YYNGEE come from the germline V gene. The CDR3 region has the DNA TGTGCCAGCAGCGCCGGACTAGCGGGGGCTCAAGAGACCCAGTACTTC. The encoded protein is CASSAGLAGAQETQYF.

V and J are TRBV15 and TRBJ2-6; TRBD1 agrees at 7 bases. CDR1 is LNHNV, CDR2 YYDKDF, per germline (reference sequence). The CDR3 consists of 16 residues. V lost 6 bases, J lost 0 bases, and 5 bases stayed unmatched. CDR3 region: CATSSDRSSGANVLTF. The CDR3 DNA sequence: TGTGCCACCAGTTCGGACAGGAGCTCTGGGGCCAACGTCCTGACTTTC. Supplemented by reference TRBV15 and TRBJ2-6, the full variable domain reads DAMVIQNPRYQVTQFGKPVTLSCSQTLNHNVMYWYQQKSSQAPKLLFHYYDKDFNNEADTPDNFQSRRPNTSFCFLDIRSPGLGDTAMYLCATSSDRSSGANVLTFGAGSRLTVL.

V gene TRBV9 combines with J gene TRBJ2-3, with 9 nucleotides matching TRBD2. The ends lost 3 bases at V and 2 bases at J; junction bases unmatched: 7. The CDR3 has 16 amino acids. Looked up from germline, CDR1 is SGDLS and CDR2 is YYNGEE. The CDR3 sequence is CASSAVGLANTDTQYF. CDR3 DNA sequence: TGTGCCAGCAGCGCCGTGGGACTAGCAAACACAGATACGCAGTATTTT.

The chain recombines TRBV5-4 with TRBJ2-1; 13 bases map to TRBD2. Germline lookup yields CDR1 SGHNT and CDR2 YYREEE (reference sequence). The CDR3 has 17 residues. V lost 3 bases and J lost 8; bases outside the gene matches: 11. The CDR3 coding sequence is TGTGCCAGCAGCTCCTCCTGGACTAGCGGGAGAGGCGATGAGCAGTTCTTC. Amino acid sequence: CASSSSWTSGRGDEQFF.